A selection of T cell receptor beta chains follows, all from one sample in a study of blood T cell repertoires in COVID-19. Sequenced by immunoSEQ multiplex PCR; TCRdb stores in-frame clones only, minus some. The sample consists of about 180,000 clones, approximately 87% of them appearing once. Sequencing input: peripheral blood. The receptors shown here come from a man between 65 and 85 years old with active or convalescent COVID-19. Both conserved end residues are part of each CDR3. Each record gives: clone size, D gene, V gene, J gene, CDR3 protein, CDR3 DNA. A D gene is named only where the DNA matches it firmly. A row's size may be missing; if present it is once, few, many or a size class.

size: -; D: -; V: TRBV6-2/TRBV6-3; J: TRBJ1-1; CDR3: CASSYSRGGVNTEAFF; DNA: TGTGCCAGCAGTTACTCGAGAGGGGGGGTTAACACTGAAGCTTTCTTT
size: -; D: -; V: TRBV6-4; J: TRBJ1-6; CDR3: CASSDSRVSPLHF; DNA: TGTGCCAGCAGTGACTCACGGGTATCACCCCTCCACTTT
size: -; D: -; V: TRBV4-3; J: TRBJ1-3; CDR3: CASSRASSGNTIYF; DNA: TGCGCCAGCAGCCGGGCGAGCTCTGGAAACACCATATATTTT
size: -; D: TRBD2; V: TRBV7-2; J: TRBJ2-5; CDR3: CASSSLAGGKVGETQYF; DNA: TGTGCCAGCAGCTCCTTAGCGGGAGGAAAGGTGGGAGAGACCCAGTACTTC
size: -; D: TRBD2; V: TRBV6-2/TRBV6-3; J: TRBJ2-1; CDR3: CASSYESGRVAYEQFF; DNA: TGTGCCAGCAGTTACGAGAGCGGGAGGGTCGCATATGAGCAGTTCTTC
size: -; D: -; V: TRBV19; J: TRBJ2-7; CDR3: CASSIRGSLAEQYF; DNA: TGTGCCAGTAGTATCAGGGGAAGCTTAGCCGAGCAGTACTTC
size: -; D: TRBD1; V: TRBV19; J: TRBJ1-2; CDR3: CASRTSGGNYGYTF; DNA: TGTGCCAGTAGGACTTCAGGGGGCAACTATGGCTACACCTTC
size: -; D: -; V: TRBV10-3; J: TRBJ2-6; CDR3: CAISDLRGGGANVLTF; DNA: TGTGCCATCAGTGATCTCAGGGGTGGTGGGGCCAACGTCCTGACTTTC
size: -; D: TRBD1; V: TRBV28; J: TRBJ2-7; CDR3: CASSSPGQGAGEQYF; DNA: TGTGCCAGCAGCTCGCCTGGACAGGGGGCAGGTGAGCAGTACTTC
size: -; D: TRBD2; V: TRBV9; J: TRBJ2-2; CDR3: CASSVGLAGTNTGELFF; DNA: TGTGCCAGCAGCGTAGGACTAGCGGGAACGAACACCGGGGAGCTGTTTTTT
size: -; D: TRBD2; V: TRBV7-9; J: TRBJ2-2; CDR3: CASSLIWGTSGRNTGELFF; DNA: TGTGCCAGCAGCTTGATTTGGGGGACTAGCGGGAGAAACACCGGGGAGCTGTTTTTT
size: -; D: -; V: TRBV11-2; J: TRBJ1-4; CDR3: CASSGRPNEKLFF; DNA: TGTGCCAGCAGCGGGCGACCTAATGAAAAACTGTTTTTT
size: -; D: TRBD2; V: TRBV19; J: TRBJ2-3; CDR3: CASSALAGHSTDTQYF; DNA: TGTGCCAGTAGTGCACTAGCGGGACATAGCACAGATACGCAGTATTTT
size: -; D: TRBD1; V: TRBV5-8; J: TRBJ1-4; CDR3: CASSLVGTAYNEKLFF; DNA: TGTGCCAGCAGCTTGGTTGGGACAGCTTACAATGAAAAACTGTTTTTT
size: -; D: TRBD1; V: TRBV18; J: TRBJ1-4; CDR3: CASSLLDRGGEKLFF; DNA: TGTGCCAGCTCACTCCTGGACAGGGGGGGCGAAAAACTGTTTTTT
size: once; D: TRBD1; V: TRBV7-8; J: TRBJ2-7; CDR3: CASSRGQDYEQYF; DNA: TGTGCCAGCAGCCGGGGACAGGACTACGAGCAGTACTTC
size: -; D: TRBD1; V: TRBV27; J: TRBJ2-5; CDR3: CASSWTGTHIQYF; DNA: TGTGCCAGCAGCTGGACAGGCACTCACATCCAGTACTTC
size: -; D: -; V: TRBV25-1; J: TRBJ1-1; CDR3: CASSDPSGEGSPEAFF; DNA: TGTGCCAGCAGTGACCCCTCAGGGGAGGGGAGCCCTGAAGCTTTCTTT
size: -; D: -; V: TRBV19; J: TRBJ1-2; CDR3: CASFENYGYTF; DNA: TGTGCCAGTTTCGAGAACTATGGCTACACCTTC
size: -; D: -; V: TRBV2; J: TRBJ1-1; CDR3: CASSERDSFRGNTEAFF; DNA: TGTGCCAGCAGTGAGAGGGACTCGTTCCGGGGGAACACTGAAGCTTTCTTT
size: -; D: -; V: TRBV5-1; J: TRBJ1-4; CDR3: CASSMAPVGAEEKLFF; DNA: TGCGCCAGCAGCATGGCCCCCGTTGGGGCGGAGGAAAAACTGTTTTTT
size: -; D: -; V: TRBV18; J: TRBJ1-4; CDR3: CASSIRLQGSEKLFF; DNA: TGTGCCAGCTCAATACGCTTGCAGGGTAGTGAAAAACTGTTTTTT
size: -; D: TRBD1; V: TRBV7-6; J: TRBJ1-1; CDR3: CASSTGTGWRGTEAFF; DNA: TGTGCCAGCAGCACCGGGACAGGGTGGCGTGGCACTGAAGCTTTCTTT
size: -; D: -; V: TRBV29-1; J: TRBJ1-2; CDR3: CSTRQNYGYTF; DNA: TGCAGCACCCGACAGAACTATGGCTACACCTTC
size: -; D: -; V: TRBV10-2; J: TRBJ1-2; CDR3: CASSESRLKYGYTF; DNA: TGCGCCAGCAGTGAGTCGAGACTAAAATATGGCTACACCTTC
size: -; D: TRBD1; V: TRBV29-1; J: TRBJ2-7; CDR3: CSGTGDYEQYF; DNA: TGCAGCGGGACAGGTGACTACGAGCAGTACTTC
size: -; D: TRBD1; V: TRBV4-1; J: TRBJ1-1; CDR3: CASSQTWAGGTEAFF; DNA: TGCGCCAGCAGCCAAACGTGGGCAGGGGGCACTGAAGCTTTCTTT
size: -; D: -; V: TRBV15; J: TRBJ1-4; CDR3: CATSRGYPEGGEKLFF; DNA: TGTGCCACCAGCAGGGGATACCCGGAGGGAGGGGAAAAACTGTTTTTT
size: -; D: -; V: TRBV6-5; J: TRBJ1-5; CDR3: CASSYRGSNQPQHF; DNA: TGTGCCAGCAGTTACAGGGGCAGCAATCAGCCCCAGCATTTT
size: -; D: TRBD1; V: TRBV28; J: TRBJ2-7; CDR3: CASTHRDRVYEQYF; DNA: TGTGCCAGCACCCACCGGGACAGGGTCTACGAGCAGTACTTC
size: few; D: TRBD2; V: TRBV18; J: TRBJ2-3; CDR3: CASSRTSGSKDTQYF; DNA: TGTGCCAGCTCCCGGACTAGCGGGAGTAAAGATACGCAGTATTTT
size: -; D: TRBD1; V: TRBV7-2; J: TRBJ2-7; CDR3: CASSLDGDRRYEQYF; DNA: TGTGCCAGCAGCTTAGATGGGGACAGGCGCTACGAGCAGTACTTC
size: -; D: TRBD1; V: TRBV18; J: TRBJ1-5; CDR3: CASSPKTGSNQPQHF; DNA: TGTGCCAGCTCACCCAAGACAGGGAGCAATCAGCCCCAGCATTTT
size: -; D: TRBD2; V: TRBV14; J: TRBJ2-4; CDR3: CASSQELAGVKNIQYF; DNA: TGTGCCAGCAGCCAAGAGCTAGCGGGAGTCAAAAACATTCAGTACTTC
size: -; D: -; V: TRBV5-1; J: TRBJ2-7; CDR3: CASSRQGSRFPEQYF; DNA: TGCGCCAGCAGCCGTCAGGGGTCCCGTTTCCCCGAGCAGTACTTC
size: -; D: TRBD1; V: TRBV30; J: TRBJ1-3; CDR3: CAWRSTTGAGNTIYF; DNA: TGTGCCTGGAGGAGCACGACAGGGGCTGGAAACACCATATATTTT
size: -; D: TRBD1; V: TRBV20-1; J: TRBJ1-2; CDR3: CSAGTGVGYTF; DNA: TGCAGTGCTGGGACAGGGGTCGGCTACACCTTC
size: -; D: TRBD1; V: TRBV4-1; J: TRBJ1-5; CDR3: CASGRTGTGGDQPQHF; DNA: TGCGCCAGCGGCCGAACGGGGACAGGGGGGGATCAGCCCCAGCATTTT
size: few; D: TRBD1; V: TRBV19; J: TRBJ2-7; CDR3: CASSNPGQGSYEQYF; DNA: TGTGCCAGTAGTAACCCGGGACAGGGGTCCTACGAGCAGTACTTC
size: -; D: -; V: TRBV6-5; J: TRBJ1-2; CDR3: CASRREAGGNYGYTF; DNA: TGTGCCAGCCGCCGGGAGGCGGGAGGGAACTATGGCTACACCTTC
size: -; D: TRBD2; V: TRBV6-5; J: TRBJ2-7; CDR3: CASSRLAEGGYEQYF; DNA: TGTGCCAGCAGTCGACTAGCGGAGGGAGGCTACGAGCAGTACTTC
size: -; D: -; V: TRBV19; J: TRBJ1-4; CDR3: CASRPGKRSEKLFF; DNA: TGTGCCAGCAGGCCGGGAAAGCGTAGCGAAAAACTGTTTTTT
size: -; D: TRBD1; V: TRBV19; J: TRBJ2-5; CDR3: CASSIMRGTGLQETQYF; DNA: TGTGCCAGTAGTATTATGCGAGGGACAGGGTTACAAGAGACCCAGTACTTC
size: -; D: TRBD1; V: TRBV19; J: TRBJ2-1; CDR3: CASSIGGTGIFEQFF; DNA: TGTGCCAGTAGTATAGGGGGGACAGGGATTTTTGAGCAGTTCTTC
size: -; D: TRBD1; V: TRBV19; J: TRBJ1-4; CDR3: CASSVYYRGLGEKLFF; DNA: TGTGCCAGTAGTGTCTACTACAGGGGGCTCGGTGAAAAACTGTTTTTT
size: -; D: -; V: TRBV3-1/TRBV3-2; J: TRBJ1-1; CDR3: CASSLGKIAEAFF; DNA: TGTGCCAGCAGCCTCGGGAAAATTGCTGAAGCTTTCTTT
size: -; D: TRBD1; V: TRBV6-5; J: TRBJ1-2; CDR3: CASSRTGEDYGYTF; DNA: TGTGCCAGCAGCCGGACAGGGGAGGACTATGGCTACACCTTC
size: -; D: TRBD1; V: TRBV18; J: TRBJ2-5; CDR3: CASPGEGALGETQYF; DNA: TGTGCCAGTCCCGGAGAGGGGGCGCTGGGAGAGACCCAGTACTTC
size: few; D: TRBD1; V: TRBV5-1; J: TRBJ2-7; CDR3: CASSRDRGESEQYF; DNA: TGCGCCAGCAGCAGGGACAGGGGGGAGTCCGAGCAGTACTTC
size: -; D: -; V: TRBV18; J: TRBJ1-2; CDR3: CASSPWQDGYTF; DNA: TGTGCCAGCTCACCTTGGCAGGATGGCTACACCTTC
size: -; D: TRBD1; V: TRBV11-2; J: TRBJ2-5; CDR3: CASSPNFRTGAAETQYF; DNA: TGTGCCAGCAGCCCCAATTTCCGGACAGGGGCTGCGGAGACCCAGTACTTC
size: -; D: -; V: TRBV5-1; J: TRBJ2-3; CDR3: CASSRGNTQYF; DNA: TGCGCCAGCAGCAGGGGTAATACGCAGTATTTT
size: few; D: TRBD2; V: TRBV6-5; J: TRBJ2-1; CDR3: CASSSASGRARHEQFF; DNA: TGTGCCAGCAGTTCGGCTAGCGGGAGGGCCCGGCATGAGCAGTTCTTC